This T cell receptor (beta chain) originates from a study of vaccination and CD4 T cells after COVID-19. Whole-study context: The cells in question were stimulated using overlapping spike peptides derived from SARS-CoV-2, HCoV-NL63, HCoV-OC43 and HCoV-229E.

Cultured CD4+ T-cell DNA underwent Oncomine TCR Beta short-read sequencing. TCRdb passed the PCR reads through MiXCR, listing each CDR3 protein once. The sample includes 3,000 to 4,000 distinct CDR3 sequences, 32% of them seen just once. On this clonotype itself: Its specificity is not known.

The treatment is: approximately 9-day PBMC culture with coronavirus spike peptide pools or control peptides (ViraFEST assay). Days 3 and 7 saw half the medium swapped for fresh IL-2 medium. Losses at the gene ends were 3 bases for V and 7 bases for J; bases not matched to a gene: 5. Germline V CDR1 and CDR2: SGDLS, YYNGEE. This CDR3 contains 15 residues. Material for sequencing was CD4+ T cells from blood, cultured in vitro. This receptor was taken from a human donor who had recovered from COVID-19. The gene calls are TRBV9 and TRBJ1-6; TRBD1 aligns across 9 bases. CDR3 loop: CASSATGTGNSPLHF. The CDR3 DNA follows: TGTGCCAGCAGCGCAACCGGGACAGGGAATTCACCCCTCCACTTT.